This is a list of T cell receptor beta chains from one sample in a study of T cell repertoires in cytomegalovirus infection. TCRdb fed the reads into MiXCR, producing one record per CDR3 protein. There are roughly 310,000 distinct CDR3 sequences in the sample; about 27% occur only once, and roughly 20% lies in the top ten. These receptors are not linked to any known antigen. The sequences come from cultured PBMCs, collected from culture after CMV antigen stimulation. These receptors originate from a human donor in good health (CMV status not recorded). Some clones in this sample may be carry-over from other donors' samples. CDR3s leave out the opening cysteine and the closing phenylalanine or tryptophan. The D gene is left open where the match is weak.

TRBV7-6 | NA | 12 | ASSLGRWNTEAF
TRBV28 | TRBD1 | 14 | ASSLPVGGGMEPQH
TRBV6-2/TRBV6-3 | TRBD1 | 13 | ASSKLRDRPYEQY
TRBV6-1 | NA | 9 | ASFEGDTQY
TRBV15 | TRBD1 | 13 | ATSSSDRDNQPQH
TRBV5-8 | NA | 12 | ASSLGGWTYEQY
TRBV7-6 | NA | 13 | ASSYREAGVYEQY
TRBV7-6 | TRBD1 | 14 | ASSFLGQGAADTQY
TRBV5-1 | NA | 15 | ASSLGLGQSTADTQY
TRBV27 | TRBD1 | 15 | ASSFVRVGGGKNIQY
TRBV7-3 | TRBD2 | 12 | ASSLRAGGETQY
TRBV12-3/TRBV12-4 | NA | 12 | ASTNREESYGYT
TRBV19 | TRBD1 | 14 | ASSLRTGWENYGYT
TRBV28 | NA | 7 | ASSLSSH
TRBV7-3 | TRBD2 | 14 | ASSLGGTSGYNEQF
TRBV2 | NA | 12 | ASSVLGKNTEAF
TRBV10-3 | TRBD2 | 14 | AISATSGGAADTQY
TRBV12-3/TRBV12-4 | NA | 13 | ASSLNPGVQDTQY
TRBV7-6 | TRBD1 | 12 | ASRPLQGGTEAF
TRBV27 | NA | 14 | ASSRRGGLTNYGYT
TRBV7-2 | NA | 12 | ASSLAGWDTEAF
TRBV11-2 | NA | 15 | ASSLPPGLKREETQY
TRBV5-5 | TRBD1 | 13 | ASSARTGRNTEAF
TRBV19 | TRBD2 | 13 | ASSMTSGGENIQY
TRBV7-3 | NA | 13 | ASSDTTGSTDTQY
TRBV5-1 | TRBD2 | 13 | ASSLESGSWNEQF
TRBV7-6 | NA | 12 | ASSDGGGLNGYT
TRBV7-8 | NA | 14 | ASSRRIRRTPGELF
TRBV19 | TRBD2 | 14 | ASSIMGLAGEETQY